This T cell receptor (beta chain) was sequenced during a study of regulatory T cells in long-lasting Graves disease. Researchers made TCR beta libraries by using iRepertoire HTBI primers and running Arm-PCR on CDR3 regions. Study processing details: Identified across the samples were 55 to 75 TRBV segments and around 14 TRBJ segments. TCRdb re-analysed the multiplex PCR reads in MiXCR, keeping a single row per CDR3 protein. TCRdb's processing, not the authors', yielded these V and J calls. The sample includes hundreds of thousands of distinct CDR3 sequences, 16% of them seen just once. This clonotype was counted ten times or more. This sample's time point: newly diagnosed GD, antithyroid drugs for less than 3 months. Construction of the TCR library relied on RNA isolated from PBMCs. The germline gives CDR1 LNHNV, CDR2 YYDKDF (reference sequence). The CDR3 runs to 19 residues. Trimming removed 2 bases at V and 2 bases at J, with 23 bases between.

This sample also belongs to another study, concerning T cells in Graves' hyperthyroidism and ophthalmopathy. Per that study: Classification by a 13 V-J model distinguished ophthalmopathy from stable hyperthyroidism.

This TCR was sampled from a man aged 40-49 years with Graves disease. The source material was peripheral blood mononuclear cells (PBMCs), sampled at new diagnosis, from a patient treated with antithyroid drugs. The V and J genes are TRBV15 and TRBJ2-3, with TRBD1 as a possible D gene (6 bases). The CDR3, as DNA: TGTGCCACCAGCAGACCCCTGCCGACAGGTGCCCTAGCCACAGATACGCAGTATTTT. Translated: CATSRPLPTGALATDTQYF.